Listed below are T cell receptor beta chains from one sample, sequenced in a study of blood T cell repertoires in COVID-19. Libraries were prepared by immunoSEQ multiplex PCR; TCRdb keeps only in-frame clonotypes and omits some of them. The sample holds about 300,000 clones, roughly 86% seen once. Sequences were obtained from PBMCs or T cells enriched from blood (not recorded which). The receptors were sampled from a woman between 45 and 65 years old who had been exposed to COVID-19. CDR3s leave out the opening cysteine and the closing phenylalanine or tryptophan.

V | CDR3
TRBV10-3 | AVARDSYEQY
TRBV5-1 | ASSRIAGSAGELF
TRBV18 | ASSLAGQQPQH
TRBV3-1/TRBV3-2 | ASSPGTSVSTQY
TRBV6-5 | ATDPGGGPQTQY
TRBV28 | ASSEQGVHEQY
TRBV18 | ASSGQSNYGYT
TRBV4-1 | ASSQGQGDGYT
TRBV28 | ASSKTGRNEKLF
TRBV14 | ASSQPTGGWSPLH
TRBV5-1 | ASTPRTGDTGELF
TRBV5-1 | ASRGTGPSTDTQY
TRBV28 | ASSLPQGNSNQPQH
TRBV7-9 | ASSFDRVQETQY
TRBV11-3 | ASSSGRNTEAF
TRBV4-2 | ASSHEQGATYEQY
TRBV14 | ASSQDRVPTGRGYT
TRBV3-1/TRBV3-2 | ASSRGQGVHEQY
TRBV28 | ASSHRAGLWGYT
TRBV2 | ASSEAGFREKLF
TRBV9 | ASSVDPGYLNSPLH
TRBV2 | ASSEATGGVNEQY
TRBV4-1 | ASSPGEGVQETQY
TRBV6-5 | ATQRESNQPQH
TRBV23-1 | ASSQSQMPGYLDTIY
TRBV29-1 | SVEVQGEGGYT
TRBV9 | ASSVTGTSGGNEQF
TRBV25-1 | ASSEWAGGPYEQY
TRBV11-2 | ASSSRIFQNTGELF
TRBV7-2 | ASSSSVLGSGEQF
TRBV7-2 | ASSLGQNTEAF